The next 26 T cell receptor beta chains were all read from a single sample in a study of blood T cell repertoires in COVID-19. Clones were read by immunoSEQ multiplex PCR, and TCRdb kept only the in-frame ones, dropping some. The sample has about 200,000 clones; less than 85% are singletons. What was sequenced was peripheral blood. The receptors stem from a woman aged 70-85 years with acute or convalescent COVID-19.

V gene TRBV27 combines with J gene TRBJ2-5, with 8 bases that match TRBD2. The CDR3 has 14 amino acids. The ends lost 5 bases at V and 7 bases at J; junction bases unmatched: 9. Germline V gives CDR1 MNHEY, CDR2 SMNVEV (reference sequence). CDR3 protein: CASSNSGIGGTQYF. The CDR3 nucleotides are TGTGCCAGCAGTAATAGCGGGATCGGGGGGACCCAGTACTTC.

The chain joins TRBV19 to TRBJ2-3; 13 bases agree with TRBD2. Unmatched junction bases numbered 11, after V lost 6 bases and J lost 2 bases. The CDR3 covers 18 residues. Germline assignment: CDR1 LNHDA and CDR2 SQIVND (reference sequence). The CDR3 nucleotides are TGTGCCAGTAGCACCAGGGAAGGACTAGCGGGAGCCACAGATACGCAGTATTTT. The encoded protein is CASSTREGLAGATDTQYF.

This rearrangement joins TRBV4-1 to TRBJ1-1; TRBD1 might be the D (6 bases). Between the trimmed V and J ends, which lost 1 base and 6 bases, there was a span of 21 bases. Per the germline V gene, CDR1 is MGHRA and CDR2 is YSYEKL. The CDR3 has 17 residues. The DNA of the CDR3 is TGCGCCAGCAGCCAAGCCGGTAGGGGACGAGGGGGATCTGAAGCTTTCTTT. It yields the protein CASSQAGRGRGGSEAFF.

This rearrangement joins TRBV11-2 to TRBJ2-1, with 9 bases that match TRBD2. Per germline, CDR1 SGHAT and CDR2 FQNNGV. CDR3 length: 19 residues. Trimming cost V 7 bases and J 8 bases; bases outside gene matches: 24. In nucleotides, the CDR3 is TGTGCCAGCACCCGTCGAGGGGTAGCGGGAGAGGGGCTAGCCGATGAGCAGTTCTTC. It specifies CASTRRGVAGEGLADEQFF.

The chain is built from TRBV19 and TRBJ1-5; tentative D call: TRBD1 (6 bases). V lost 7 bases and J 4 bases, leaving 23 bases between the germline ends. In germline, CDR1 is LNHDA, CDR2 SQIVND (reference sequence). The CDR3 length is 17 residues. CDR3 loop: CASNTWDTGGGNQPQHF. CDR3 DNA: TGTGCCAGTAATACTTGGGACACGGGGGGCGGGAATCAGCCCCAGCATTTT.

The chain combines TRBV28 with TRBJ2-3; possibly TRBD2 for D (6 bases). In germline, CDR1 is MDHEN, CDR2 SYDVKM. This CDR3 is 12 amino acids long. V lost 5 bases and J lost 6, with 9 bases in between. CDR3 nucleotides: TGTGCCAGCAGTCAGCGGGTGGATACGCAGTATTTT. Residues: CASSQRVDTQYF.

V gene TRBV6-6 combines with J gene TRBJ2-1; D gene unclear. Germline V gives CDR1 MNHNY, CDR2 SVGAGI (reference sequence). CDR3 length: 14 residues. V shed 0 bases and J shed 4 bases, with 7 bases lying between them. The CDR3 DNA reads as TGTGCCAGCAGTTACTCGAGGTCTTACAATGAGCAGTTCTTC. This sequence encodes CASSYSRSYNEQFF.

The chain uses TRBV28 and TRBJ2-7; TRBD2 is a possible D gene (6 bases). V lost 3 bases and J 6 bases, leaving 15 bases between the germline ends. The CDR3 runs to 14 residues. Germline CDR1 is MDHEN and CDR2 is SYDVKM. This CDR3 is CASSLAPEGREQYF. The CDR3 bases are TGTGCCAGCAGTTTGGCCCCGGAGGGGCGCGAGCAGTACTTC.

This chain joins TRBV5-1 and TRBJ2-1; weak D call: TRBD2 (5 bases). V lost 0 bases, J lost 7 bases, and 14 bases lay in between. CDR3 length equals 15 residues. Germline assignment: CDR1 SGHRS and CDR2 YFSETQ. CDR3 residues: CASSLESGTWNEQFF. The CDR3, as DNA: TGCGCCAGCAGCTTGGAAAGCGGAACTTGGAATGAGCAGTTCTTC.

The chain employs TRBV6-1 and TRBJ2-3; 12 bases fit TRBD1. After removal of 4 bases from V and 4 bases from J, the junction contained 9 bases not matched to a gene. Looked up from germline, CDR1 is MNHNS and CDR2 is SASEGT. This CDR3 spans 17 amino acids. CDR3 DNA: TGTGCCAGCAGTGCCGGGACAGGGGGCGCGATCGCAGATACGCAGTATTTT. Protein: CASSAGTGGAIADTQYF.

This clone occurred once. This chain uses TRBV3-1 (or the pseudogene TRBV3-2) with TRBJ2-5, with a tentative D call TRBD2 (5 bases). Between the trimmed V and J ends, which lost 3 bases and 1 base, there was a span of 9 bases. The germline gives CDR1 LGHDT, CDR2 YNNKEL (reference sequence). This CDR3 is 14 amino acids long. This CDR3 reads CASSQIEGQETQYF. DNA for the CDR3: TGTGCCAGCAGCCAGATAGAGGGCCAAGAGACCCAGTACTTC.

V gene TRBV11-1 combines with J gene TRBJ2-1; D is possibly TRBD2 (5 bases). This CDR3 region has 16 residues. Germline V gene sequence: CDR1 SGHAT, CDR2 FQDESV (reference sequence). With 6 bases removed from V and 0 bases from J, the gap between germline ends came to 15 bases. CDR3 coding DNA: TGTGCCAGCAGGCCCTGGGGAGCGGACTCCTACAATGAGCAGTTCTTC. It is translated as CASRPWGADSYNEQFF.

This chain links TRBV29-1 with TRBJ2-3, with 7 bases lining up with TRBD2. Germline CDR1 reads SQVTM; CDR2 reads ANQGSEA. This CDR3 region has 16 residues. After removal of 0 bases from V and 2 bases from J, the junction contained 8 bases not matched to a gene. In DNA, the CDR3 is TGCAGCGTTGAAGATCCGGCGGGAGTGGCCACAGATACGCAGTATTTT. It is translated as CSVEDPAGVATDTQYF.

This chain connects TRBV27 to TRBJ2-3; D perhaps matches TRBD2 (5 bases). Trimming stripped 5 bases from V and 0 bases from J, with 9 bases between. The V gene's germline CDR1 is MNHEY and CDR2 SMNVEV (reference sequence). The CDR3 is made up of 14 amino acids. This chain's CDR3 is CASSPWTSTDTQYF. As DNA, the CDR3 is TGTGCCAGCAGTCCCTGGACTAGCACAGATACGCAGTATTTT.

The chain links TRBV28 to TRBJ2-1; a possible D gene is TRBD1 (6 bases). Trimming removed 6 bases from V and 8 bases from J, with 14 bases in between. CDR1 MDHEN and CDR2 SYDVKM come from the germline V gene. The CDR3 is 13 residues long. The CDR3 DNA is TGTGCCAGCAGCCGGCTCCAGGGGTATGAGCAGTTCTTC. Translation: CASSRLQGYEQFF. Full variable domain (remainder filled in from reference TRBV28 and TRBJ2-1): DVKVTQSSRYLVKRTGEKVFLECVQDMDHENMFWYRQDPGLGLRLIYFSYDVKMKEKGDIPEGYSVSREKKERFSLILESASTNQTSMYLCASSRLQGYEQFFGPGTRLTVL.

The J gene is TRBJ2-5, the V gene TRBV28, with 14 nucleotides matching TRBD2. V trimming: 6 bases; J trimming: 5 bases; junction bases outside the gene matches: 8. Germline V gives CDR1 MDHEN, CDR2 SYDVKM. CDR3 length: 16 amino acids. The CDR3 region has the DNA TGTGCCAGCAGCCCCCCGGGACTAGCGGGAGTTGAGACCCAGTACTTC. This translates into CASSPPGLAGVETQYF.

The rearrangement uses TRBV7-9 and TRBJ1-1, with D possibly matching TRBD1 (5 bases). CDR1 and CDR2 from the germline V gene are SEHNR and FQNEAQ (reference sequence). This CDR3 spans 14 amino acids. Trimming cost V 5 bases and J 5 bases, with 15 bases left between them. The CDR3, as DNA: TGTGCCAGCAGCCCCCCTGGGGGGTGGACTGAAGCTTTCTTT. This translates into CASSPPGGWTEAFF.

This clone has a single count. V usage is TRBV5-4 and J usage is TRBJ2-5; D not resolved. The CDR3 length is 15 residues. In germline, CDR1 is SGHNT, CDR2 YYREEE (reference sequence). Between the trimmed V and J ends, which lost 0 bases and 0 bases, there was a span of 9 bases. The CDR3 here is CASSLARNNQETQYF. CDR3 in DNA: TGTGCCAGCAGCTTGGCCAGGAATAACCAAGAGACCCAGTACTTC.

The chain recombines TRBV10-3 with TRBJ2-3; 9 bases fit TRBD2. The junction had 9 bases not matched to a gene; V was cut back by 2 bases and J by 0 bases. CDR3 size: 18 residues. Per the germline V gene, CDR1 is ENHRY and CDR2 is SYGVKD. CDR3 DNA sequence: TGTGCCATCAGTGAGGGGGCGGGAGGGGTCCTTAGCACAGATACGCAGTATTTT. Encoded protein: CAISEGAGGVLSTDTQYF.

The chain is built from TRBV7-6 and TRBJ2-7, with a tentative D call TRBD1 (6 bases). V dropped 5 bases and J dropped 4 bases, with 15 bases sitting between them. The CDR3 extends over 14 amino acids. CDR1 is SGHVS, CDR2 FNYEAQ, per germline. The CDR3 reads CASSPPGTQYEQYF. The CDR3 region has the DNA TGTGCCAGCAGCCCTCCTGGGACACAGTACGAGCAGTACTTC.

The chain is built from TRBV5-1 and TRBJ2-6, with unresolved D. Germline CDR1 is SGHRS and CDR2 is YFSETQ. V dropped 4 bases and J dropped 4 bases, with 9 bases sitting between them. CDR3 length: 14 residues. Written as DNA, the CDR3 is TGCGCCAGCAGCCAGGATGGGGGGGCCAACGTCCTGACTTTC. This sequence encodes CASSQDGGANVLTF.

The chain couples TRBV18 to TRBJ2-5; TRBD1 matches 9 bases. With V trimmed by 3 bases and J by 5 bases, 1 base remained unmatched. The CDR3 covers 13 residues. Germline CDR1 reads KGHSH; CDR2 reads LQKENI. For the CDR3, the DNA is TGTGCCAGCTCACCGGGGACAGGGGAGACCCAGTACTTC. It is translated as CASSPGTGETQYF. Combining the CDR3 with reference TRBV18 and TRBJ2-5 gives the whole variable domain NAGVMQNPRHLVRRRGQEARLRCSPMKGHSHVYWYRQLPEEGLKFMVYLQKENIIDESGMPKERFSAEFPKEGPSILRIQQVVRGDSAAYFCASSPGTGETQYFGPGTRLLVL.

The CDR3 region has the DNA TGTGCCAGTAGTTCGCGACTAGCGGGAGCTCTAAGCTCCTACAATGAGCAGTTCTTC. As protein: CASSSRLAGALSSYNEQFF. The rearrangement links TRBV19 to TRBJ2-1; 12 bases align to TRBD2. Germline V lookup: CDR1 LNHDA, CDR2 SQIVND (reference sequence). The CDR3 totals 19 residues. J gave up 0 bases and V 5 bases, and 11 bases lay outside the gene matches.

This clone occurred a few times. This chain connects TRBV7-3 to TRBJ2-1; 9 bases line up with TRBD1. Trimming took 4 bases from V and 8 from J; bases not matched to a gene: 12. The CDR3 has 16 residues. In germline, CDR1 is SGHTA, CDR2 FQGTGA. Written as DNA, the CDR3 is TGTGCCAGCAGCTCAGATCCGGGACAGGGTATGGATGAGCAGTTCTTC. Residues: CASSSDPGQGMDEQFF.

V usage is TRBV12-3 or TRBV12-4 and J usage is TRBJ1-5, with 11 nucleotides matching TRBD1. The CDR3 is made up of 12 amino acids. V was pared by 6 bases and J by 10 bases, with 2 bases of the junction left unmatched. CDR3 DNA sequence: TGTGCCAGCAGGGGGACAGGGGGTCCCCAGCATTTT. This translates into CASRGTGGPQHF.

The chain employs TRBV6-6 and TRBJ1-4; no definite D call. Trimming cost V 8 bases and J 5 bases, with 12 bases left between them. The CDR3 is 13 residues long. The germline gives CDR1 MNHNY, CDR2 SVGAGI (reference sequence). As DNA, the CDR3 is TGTGCCAGCCTCGGGAGTCCAAATGAAAAACTGTTTTTT. As protein: CASLGSPNEKLFF.